This T cell receptor beta chain derives from a study of T-cell memory formation after mild COVID-19. Study-wide points: Some SARS-CoV-2-responding clones were already detected in memory before infection.

The CDR3 has 10 amino acids. The germline V gene has CDR1 SQVTM and CDR2 ANQGSEA. Trimming cost V 1 base and J 7 bases, with 2 bases left between them. About this clonotype: Its target is unknown.

TCRdb processed the 5' RACE reads anew with MiXCR; each CDR3 protein has one entry. The sample has 85,000 to 130,000 distinct CDR3 sequences; approximately 17% are singletons. This rearrangement joins TRBV29-1 to TRBJ2-1; unclear D gene. The sequence was collected from an adult woman who had mild COVID-19 (a few samples of this study predate the infection). Cell type and time point are not known. The sample comprised PBMCs or a T cell subset sorted from them (not recorded which). The CDR3 loop is CSVEVNEQFF. For the CDR3, the DNA is TGCAGCGTTGAAGTGAATGAGCAGTTCTTC.